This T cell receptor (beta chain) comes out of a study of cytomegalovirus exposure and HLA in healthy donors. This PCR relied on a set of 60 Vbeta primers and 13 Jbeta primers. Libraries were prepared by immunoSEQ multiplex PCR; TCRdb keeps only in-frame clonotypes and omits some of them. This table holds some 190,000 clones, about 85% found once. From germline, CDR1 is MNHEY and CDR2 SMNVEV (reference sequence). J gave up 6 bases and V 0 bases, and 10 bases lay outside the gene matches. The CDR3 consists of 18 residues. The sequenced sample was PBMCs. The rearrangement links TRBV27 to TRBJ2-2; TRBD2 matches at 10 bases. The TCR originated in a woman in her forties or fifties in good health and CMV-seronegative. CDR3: CASSLSNLAGGRPGELFF. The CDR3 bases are TGTGCCAGCAGTTTATCGAATTTAGCGGGAGGTAGGCCCGGGGAGCTGTTTTTT.